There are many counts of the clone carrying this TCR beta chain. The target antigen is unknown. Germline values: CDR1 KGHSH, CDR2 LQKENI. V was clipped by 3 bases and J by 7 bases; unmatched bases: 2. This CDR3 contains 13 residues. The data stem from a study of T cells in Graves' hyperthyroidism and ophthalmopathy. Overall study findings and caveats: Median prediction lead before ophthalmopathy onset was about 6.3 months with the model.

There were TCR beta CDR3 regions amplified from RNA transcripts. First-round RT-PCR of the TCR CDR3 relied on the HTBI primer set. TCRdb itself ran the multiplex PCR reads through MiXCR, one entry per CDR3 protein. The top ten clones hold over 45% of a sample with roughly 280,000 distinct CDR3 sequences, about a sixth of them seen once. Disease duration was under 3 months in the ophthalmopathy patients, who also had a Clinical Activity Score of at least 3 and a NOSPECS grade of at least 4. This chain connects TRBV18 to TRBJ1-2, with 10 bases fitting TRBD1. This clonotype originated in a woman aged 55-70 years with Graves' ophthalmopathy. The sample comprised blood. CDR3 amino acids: CASSPTGGLGYTF. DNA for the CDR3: TGTGCCAGCTCACCGACAGGGGGCCTTGGCTACACCTTC.